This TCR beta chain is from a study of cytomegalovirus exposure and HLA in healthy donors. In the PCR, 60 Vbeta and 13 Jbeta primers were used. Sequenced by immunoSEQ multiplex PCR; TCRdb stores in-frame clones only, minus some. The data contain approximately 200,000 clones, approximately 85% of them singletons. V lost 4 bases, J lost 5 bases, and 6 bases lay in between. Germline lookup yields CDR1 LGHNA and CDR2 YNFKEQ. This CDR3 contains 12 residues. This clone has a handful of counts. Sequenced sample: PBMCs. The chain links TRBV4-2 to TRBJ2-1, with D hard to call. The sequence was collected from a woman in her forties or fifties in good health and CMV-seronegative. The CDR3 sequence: CASSLTDNEQFF. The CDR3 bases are TGTGCCAGCAGCCTCACTGACAATGAGCAGTTCTTC.